A single sample is the source of the 20 T cell receptor beta chains below, sequenced in a study of cytomegalovirus exposure and HLA in healthy donors. The PCR used 60 Vbeta and 13 Jbeta primers. Some clones are missing from TCRdb's copy, which holds only in-frame ones; the method was immunoSEQ multiplex PCR. The profile shows about 120,000 clones, roughly a tenth of them singletons. The sequenced sample consisted of PBMCs. Source of these receptors: a man in his thirties or forties in good health and CMV-seronegative.

V and J are TRBV30 and TRBJ1-1, with D uncertain. The germline CDR1 and CDR2 sequences are GTSNPN and SVGIG (reference sequence). The CDR3 sequence is 12 residues long. Trimming stripped 4 bases from V and 5 bases from J, with 11 bases between. The CDR3 reads CAWTTGITEAFF. The CDR3, as DNA: TGTGCCTGGACGACGGGGATAACTGAAGCTTTCTTT.

The chain has TRBV2 and TRBJ1-3; 7 nucleotides match TRBD1. The CDR3 consists of 14 residues. The J segment lost 4 bases and the V segment lost 3 bases, leaving 3 bases of the junction unmatched. The germline gives CDR1 SNHLY, CDR2 FYNNEI. CDR3 coding DNA: TGTGCCAGCAGTGAGGACAGGTGGGGAAACACCATATATTTT. As protein: CASSEDRWGNTIYF.

The CDR3 spells CASSELGQSYNSPLHF. DNA for the CDR3: TGTGCCAGCAGTGAACTGGGACAGTCTTATAATTCACCCCTCCACTTT. The rearrangement uses TRBV6-1 and TRBJ1-6, with 7 nucleotides matching TRBD1. After removal of 2 bases from V and 4 bases from J, the junction contained 5 bases not matched to a gene. This CDR3 region has 16 residues. CDR1 is MNHNS, CDR2 SASEGT, per germline.

The CDR3 sequence is CASSIETGMSEKLFF. DNA of the CDR3: TGTGCCAGTAGTATTGAGACAGGGATGAGTGAAAAACTGTTTTTT. The chain employs TRBV19 and TRBJ1-4; 7 bases are a match to TRBD1. There are 15 residues in the CDR3. Germline-derived CDR1 and CDR2 are LNHDA and SQIVND (reference sequence). V gave up 3 bases and J gave up 7 bases; unmatched junction bases: 8.

This chain uses TRBV11-3 with TRBJ2-7, with D possibly being TRBD1 (6 bases). CDR3 length equals 14 residues. Germline V lookup: CDR1 SGHNT, CDR2 YENEEA. Between the trimmed V and J ends, which lost 0 bases and 3 bases, there was a span of 9 bases. The CDR3 nucleotides read TGTGCCAGCAGCTTAGACAGGGGCCTCTACGAGCAGTACTTC. Translated: CASSLDRGLYEQYF.

This clone has more than one count but fewer than ten. The J gene is TRBJ1-4, the V gene TRBV5-8, with no clear D. This CDR3 region has 16 residues. Germline assignment: CDR1 SGHTS and CDR2 YDEGEE. Trimming took 4 bases from V and 0 from J, leaving 13 bases between them. The DNA for the CDR3 is TGTGCCAGCAGCCGTGCCGTGCAGGCAACTAATGAAAAACTGTTTTTT. It translates to CASSRAVQATNEKLFF.

This clone was detected a few times. V and J are TRBV6-5 and TRBJ1-5; D gene ambiguous. With 1 base removed from V and 4 bases from J, the gap between germline ends came to 5 bases. Germline values: CDR1 MNHEY, CDR2 SVGAGI. There are 13 residues in the CDR3. CDR3 sequence reads: CASSYFSNQPQHF. DNA of the CDR3: TGTGCCAGCAGTTACTTTTCGAATCAGCCCCAGCATTTT.

There are a few counts of this clone. V is TRBV4-3 and J is TRBJ1-6; D not resolved. V lost 6 bases and J lost 5, with 14 bases in between. The CDR3 consists of 15 residues. From germline, CDR1 is LGHNA and CDR2 YSLEER. CDR3 in amino acids: CASSPRLLDNSPLHF. DNA for the CDR3: TGCGCCAGCAGTCCGCGGTTGTTGGATAATTCACCCCTCCACTTT.

As to this clone: A read error may account for a junction end that differs from germline. The J gene is TRBJ1-1, the V gene TRBV6-5; D is undetermined. From germline, CDR1 is MNHEY and CDR2 SVGAGI. This CDR3 contains 13 residues. The CDR3 bases are TGTGCCAGCAGTCACTCCGGGAACACTGAAGCTTTCTTT. Amino acid sequence: CASSHSGNTEAFF.

This clone was found a few times. The V gene is TRBV2, the J gene TRBJ2-5; D not resolved. The tail of the sequence fits TRBJ2-7 better, so the J call may be wrong. The length of the CDR3 is 13 residues. The germline CDR1 and CDR2 sequences are SNHLY and FYNNEI. The CDR3 sequence: CASSERQPYEQYF. DNA of the CDR3: TGTGCCAGCAGTGAGAGGCAGCCCTACGAGCAGTACTTC.

This chain joins TRBV30 and TRBJ1-6; D is uncertain. This CDR3 comprises 12 residues. Germline V gives CDR1 GTSNPN, CDR2 SVGIG (reference sequence). The V end lost 3 bases, the J end lost 14 bases, and 14 bases lay between the germline ends. The CDR3, as DNA: TGTGCCTGGAGAAGTGGGCCAATCACCCTCCACTTT. Translation gives CAWRSGPITLHF.

This clone was seen a few times. The rearrangement joins TRBV6-5 to TRBJ1-5; 9 bases are shared with TRBD1. Per germline, CDR1 MNHEY and CDR2 SVGAGI. CDR3 length: 13 residues. The J segment lost 12 bases and the V segment lost 6 bases, leaving 9 bases of the junction unmatched. Here the CDR3 reads CASSRPGTGYQHF. Written as DNA, the CDR3 is TGTGCCAGCAGCCGTCCCGGGACAGGGTACCAGCATTTT.

V is TRBV15 and J is TRBJ2-5, with 10 nucleotides matching TRBD2. CDR3 length: 16 residues. Germline CDR1 LNHNV, CDR2 YYDKDF (reference sequence). The trim removed 2 bases at V and 5 bases at J, leaving 8 bases unmatched. The CDR3 region is CATSRPLAGEGETQYF. CDR3 DNA: TGTGCCACCAGCAGACCCCTAGCGGGAGAAGGGGAGACCCAGTACTTC.

This clone appeared a few times. This rearrangement joins TRBV5-6 to TRBJ2-5, with 7 bases identical to TRBD1. The V segment lost 1 base and the J segment 9 bases; nucleotides outside the gene matches: 12. The germline V gene encodes CDR1 SGHDT and CDR2 YYEEEE. This CDR3 spans 15 amino acids. The CDR3 DNA reads as TGTGCCAGCAGCTTGACCGACAGGGCCAAGACGTCCCAGTACTTC. Translating it yields CASSLTDRAKTSQYF.

The sample holds a few counts of this clone. This chain links TRBV2 with TRBJ2-2, with a tentative D call TRBD1 (6 bases). Trimming removed 6 bases from V and 5 bases from J, with 7 bases in between. In germline, CDR1 is SNHLY, CDR2 FYNNEI. The CDR3 runs 12 residues. For the CDR3, the DNA is TGTGCCAGCAGCACAGGGACCGGGGAGCTGTTTTTT. Its protein product is CASSTGTGELFF.

This clone was found a few times. The chain combines TRBV19 with TRBJ1-1, with TRBD1 identical over 7 bases. The CDR3 is 14 residues long. Unmatched junction bases numbered 5, after V lost 7 bases and J lost 0 bases. CDR1 LNHDA and CDR2 SQIVND come from the germline V gene (reference sequence). DNA for the CDR3: TGTGCCAGTACCAGACAGGGCATGAACACTGAAGCTTTCTTT. This sequence encodes CASTRQGMNTEAFF.

This clone has more than one count but fewer than ten. The V and J genes are TRBV9 and TRBJ1-2, with TRBD1 matching 8 bases. The germline V gene encodes CDR1 SGDLS and CDR2 YYNGEE. The CDR3 is 16 residues long. V dropped 4 bases and J dropped 1; count of bases not matched to a gene: 9. The CDR3 here is CASSSVQGAVNYGYTF. The CDR3, as DNA: TGTGCCAGCAGCTCGGTGCAGGGGGCCGTTAACTATGGCTACACCTTC.

The V call is TRBV7-9, the J call TRBJ2-1, with a tentative D call TRBD2 (5 bases). Germline V gene lookup returns CDR1 SEHNR and CDR2 FQNEAQ (reference sequence). Between the trimmed V and J ends, which lost 2 bases and 6 bases, there was a span of 14 bases. The CDR3 is 15 residues long. CDR3 bases: TGTGCCAGCAGCTTACGGGGTTCTTACGTCAATGAGCAGTTCTTC. Protein sequence: CASSLRGSYVNEQFF.

This clone was picked up a small number of times. This chain joins TRBV30 and TRBJ2-7; a weak D match, TRBD2 (6 bases). Germline lookup yields CDR1 GTSNPN and CDR2 SVGIG (reference sequence). V dropped 0 bases and J dropped 4 bases, with 16 bases sitting between them. CDR3 length: 15 residues. The CDR3 is CAWSVAGTLRYEQYF. In nucleotides, the CDR3 is TGTGCCTGGAGTGTAGCAGGGACTTTACGATACGAGCAGTACTTC.

This clone was observed a few times. The chain employs TRBV5-1 and TRBJ1-2; no definite D call. The CDR3 runs 15 residues. With 0 bases removed from V and 0 bases from J, the gap between germline ends came to 9 bases. Germline-derived CDR1 and CDR2 are SGHRS and YFSETQ. The chain's CDR3 is CASSLEWGANYGYTF. The CDR3 DNA reads as TGCGCCAGCAGCTTGGAGTGGGGAGCTAACTATGGCTACACCTTC.